This TCR beta chain is drawn from a study of T-cell reconstitution after alpha-beta-depleted transplantation in children. The TCRbeta library incorporated unique molecular identifiers. TCRdb processed the PCR reads anew with MiXCR; each CDR3 protein has one entry. The sample holds hundreds of thousands of distinct CDR3 sequences, 16% seen once. Germline lookup yields CDR1 DFQATT and CDR2 SNEGSKA (reference sequence). Losses at the gene ends were 4 bases for V and 5 bases for J; bases not matched to a gene: 7. The CDR3 sequence is 14 residues long. This clonotype was seen many times. The TCR sequence derives from a human donor who donated a stem cell graft to a child with acute myeloid leukemia. The source material was PBMCs from the stem cell graft donor, sampled from the stem cell graft. This chain uses TRBV20-1 with TRBJ2-3; 9 positions agree with TRBD2. The CDR3: CSANQPRGGDTQYF. The CDR3 DNA reads as TGCAGTGCTAACCAGCCGCGGGGGGGAGATACGCAGTATTTT.